Following are 3 T cell receptor beta chains from one sample sequenced in a study of cytomegalovirus exposure and HLA in healthy donors (dated by TCRdb to the late 2010s). Library method: the immunoSEQ multiplex PCR assay. The multiplex PCR relied on a mix of 60 forward primers for TCR Vbeta segments and 13 reverse primers for TCR Jbeta segments. TCRdb limited this immuneACCESS table to in-frame rearrangements with V and J called. A share of clones is missing; checked studies link under half to unresolved V genes, and the rest is unexplained. The table kept for this sample lists just under 65,000 clones. Less than 20% of the sample goes to the ten largest clones. Sequenced material: PBMCs. These receptors all stem from a boy aged 5-17 years in good health and CMV-seronegative.

The chain recombines TRBV2 with TRBJ1-1, with D tentatively TRBD1 (5 bases). CDR1 and CDR2 (germline): SNHLY, FYNNEI. The CDR3 is 15 amino acids. V lost 5 bases, J lost 3 bases, and 16 bases lay in between. The CDR3 sequence is CASSLFSGGDTEAFF. CDR3 DNA: TGTGCCAGCAGTCTCTTTTCTGGGGGGGACACTGAAGCTTTCTTT.

V usage is TRBV27 and J usage is TRBJ1-1, with D uncertain. The CDR3 has 13 amino acids. V lost 6 bases, J lost 3 bases, and 11 bases lay in between. Germline CDR1 MNHEY, CDR2 SMNVEV (reference sequence). The CDR3, as DNA: TGTGCCAGCAGACCCTTCTCAGACACTGAAGCTTTCTTT. Its translation is CASRPFSDTEAFF.

J is TRBJ2-3 and V is TRBV6-4; 8 positions match TRBD2. This CDR3 contains 12 residues. Germline values: CDR1 MRHNA, CDR2 SNTAGT. V shed 0 bases and J 14 bases; nucleotides not matched to a gene: 4. As DNA, the CDR3 is TGTGCCAGCAGTGACTCCACTAGCGGTAGGTATTTT. Translation gives CASSDSTSGRYF.